This T cell receptor beta chain comes out of a study of T cells after yellow fever vaccination. Findings and caveats of the study: Most clones from primary vaccination were detected again post-booster (just over 95% CD4, 88% CD8).

UMIs were added to TCR cDNA along with a universal primer site when it was made by 5'RACE template switching. TCRdb passed the 5' RACE reads through MiXCR, listing each CDR3 protein once. Among some 260,000 distinct CDR3 sequences, approximately 5.2% were seen once, and the ten largest hold roughly 3.5%. The CDR3 covers 12 residues. Germline CDR1 and CDR2: LGHDT and YNNKEL (reference sequence). The V and J ends lost 4 bases and 14 bases, in that order; junction bases with no gene match: 7. In its sample, this clonotype was seen many times. Its antigen is unknown. The TCR originated in a man between 18 and 29 years old who received the YFV17D yellow fever vaccine. The specimen comprised CD4+ T cells sorted from PBMCs, sampled on the day of the yellow fever booster vaccination. The chain joins TRBV3-1 to TRBJ2-1, with TRBD2 matching over 8 bases. DNA for the CDR3: TGTGCCAGCAGCCCCCTTAGCGGGGTCGAGTTCTTC. Its protein is CASSPLSGVEFF.